This T cell receptor beta chain was sequenced in a study of cytomegalovirus exposure and HLA in healthy donors. As to this clone: Its target is unknown.

The length of the CDR3 is 13 residues. Trimming removed 0 bases at V and 3 bases at J, with 6 bases between. CDR1 and CDR2 from the germline V gene are PRHDT and FYEKMQ (reference sequence). Points from the study as a whole: Later analysis found that TCR beta chains associated with HLA were more clonally expanded than other, equally common chains.

The PCR had 60 Vbeta and 13 Jbeta primers. Clones were read by immunoSEQ multiplex PCR, and TCRdb kept only the in-frame ones, dropping some. The repertoire holds around 100,000 clones, with roughly four fifths as singletons. Sequences were obtained from PBMCs. The TCR was taken from a man aged 30-40 years in good health and CMV-seropositive. The chain combines TRBV13 with TRBJ2-7, with D hard to call. CDR3 in amino acids: CASSLGPLYEQYF. For the CDR3, the DNA is TGTGCCAGCAGCTTAGGCCCCCTCTACGAGCAGTACTTC.